This entry lists 29 T cell receptor beta chains sequenced from one sample in a study of cytomegalovirus exposure and HLA in healthy donors. Use of 60 Vbeta and 13 Jbeta primers characterized the PCR. The repertoire was sequenced with immunoSEQ multiplex PCR; TCRdb's copy has only in-frame clones and lacks some. The table has approximately 180,000 clones, 75% to 85% seen once. Material for sequencing was PBMCs. These receptors originate from a woman in her thirties in good health and CMV-seronegative.

This clone was detected a few times. The V gene is TRBV11-2, the J gene TRBJ1-6; 7 positions match TRBD1. V gave up 0 bases and J gave up 9 bases; unmatched junction bases: 11. This CDR3 contains 17 residues. CDR1 is SGHAT and CDR2 is FQNNGV in the germline V gene. CDR3: CASSLDPPGQNFSPLHF. Written as DNA, the CDR3 is TGTGCCAGCAGCTTAGACCCCCCGGGACAGAATTTTTCACCCCTCCACTTT.

The chain couples TRBV6-5 to TRBJ1-1; 7 bases line up with TRBD1. This CDR3 has 16 residues. The germline gives CDR1 MNHEY, CDR2 SVGAGI. Trimming at V came to 2 bases and at J to 1 base, leaving 7 bases not matched to a gene. The CDR3 is CASSYLRDSSNTEAFF. CDR3 coding DNA: TGTGCCAGCAGTTACCTGAGGGACAGCTCGAACACTGAAGCTTTCTTT.

The J gene is TRBJ2-5, the V gene TRBV7-8; a possible D gene is TRBD2 (7 bases). The CDR3 has 16 amino acids. Germline CDR1 SGHVS, CDR2 FQNEAQ. Between the trimmed V and J ends, which lost 8 bases and 5 bases, there was a span of 24 bases. The DNA of the CDR3 is TGTGCCAGCTCCATTGGGGGGGCCCCTAGACGGGAGACCCAGTACTTC. Encoded protein: CASSIGGAPRRETQYF.

The chain is built from TRBV7-3 and TRBJ2-3; 7 positions match TRBD1. Unmatched junction bases numbered 6, after V lost 2 bases and J lost 10 bases. From germline, CDR1 is SGHTA and CDR2 FQGTGA. The CDR3 totals 13 residues. The CDR3 spells CASSLQQGSSQYF. Here the CDR3 DNA reads TGTGCCAGCAGCTTACAACAGGGGAGTTCGCAGTATTTT.

The chain employs TRBV28 and TRBJ2-7, with 7 bases matching TRBD2. The V gene's germline CDR1 is MDHEN and CDR2 SYDVKM. V trimming: 3 bases; J trimming: 2 bases; junction bases outside the gene matches: 4. This CDR3 has 14 amino acids. The CDR3 DNA reads as TGTGCCAGCAGTTTTTCGGGAGGAGCCTACGAGCAGTACTTC. Translated, it gives CASSFSGGAYEQYF.

The CDR3, as DNA: TGTGCCAGCAGCTTAGGGTGGCCTAGCGGGGGAAAAGAGACCCAGTACTTC. It yields the protein CASSLGWPSGGKETQYF. The chain joins TRBV7-9 to TRBJ2-5, with 10 bases identical to TRBD2. The CDR3 has 17 amino acids. CDR1 and CDR2 from the germline V gene are SEHNR and FQNEAQ (reference sequence). The V and J ends lost 1 base and 3 bases, in that order; junction bases with no gene match: 8.

V gene TRBV7-9 combines with J gene TRBJ1-1; D not resolved. This CDR3 region has 15 residues. Germline V gene lookup returns CDR1 SEHNR and CDR2 FQNEAQ (reference sequence). Trimming removed 4 bases from V and 1 base from J, with 13 bases in between. CDR3 loop: CASSSPRIGNTEAFF. DNA of the CDR3: TGTGCCAGCAGCTCGCCGAGAATTGGGAACACTGAAGCTTTCTTT. Combining the CDR3 with reference TRBV7-9 and TRBJ1-1 gives the whole variable domain DTGVSQNPRHKITKRGQNVTFRCDPISEHNRLYWYRQTLGQGPEFLTYFQNEAQLEKSRLLSDRFSAERPKGSFSTLEIQRTEQGDSAMYLCASSSPRIGNTEAFFGQGTRLTVV.

This clone turned up a few times. The chain has TRBV27 and TRBJ2-7; unclear D gene. CDR3 length equals 15 residues. V lost 10 bases and J lost 0, with 19 bases in between. The V gene's germline CDR1 is MNHEY and CDR2 SMNVEV (reference sequence). The CDR3 region has the DNA TGTGCCACTAGAGGTGGCGGTTGGAGCTCCTACGAGCAGTACTTC. Amino acids: CATRGGGWSSYEQYF.

The chain couples TRBV27 to TRBJ1-6; D is ambiguous. The germline V gene encodes CDR1 MNHEY and CDR2 SMNVEV (reference sequence). Trimming pared 2 bases from V and 10 bases from J, leaving 12 bases between. This CDR3 has 14 residues. In DNA form, the CDR3 reads TGTGCCAGCAGTTTACAGGCCGGGAGCTCACCCCTCCACTTT. This translates into CASSLQAGSSPLHF.

This rearrangement joins TRBV25-1 to TRBJ2-7, with 8 bases aligning to TRBD2. The germline V gene has CDR1 MGHDK and CDR2 SYGVNS. This CDR3 region has 14 residues. With V trimmed by 6 bases and J by 2 bases, 6 bases remained unmatched. The CDR3 protein is CASRAGGRPYEQYF. The CDR3 DNA sequence: TGTGCCAGCAGGGCAGGCGGGAGGCCCTACGAGCAGTACTTC.

The chain has TRBV21-1 and TRBJ2-7; the table's D call, TRBD1, was not checked against the DNA. TRBV21-1 is a documented pseudogene. This CDR3 comprises 15 residues. The CDR3 DNA follows: TGTGCCAGCAGCAGTGGAGGGGGACAGATCTACGAGCAGTACTTC. This gives the protein CASSSGGGQIYEQYF.

The V call is TRBV28, the J call TRBJ2-7; TRBD2 matches 8 bases. CDR3 length equals 15 residues. Germline-derived CDR1 and CDR2 are MDHEN and SYDVKM. The V segment lost 3 bases and the J segment 5 bases; nucleotides outside the gene matches: 9. CDR3: CASSLGSGMGDEQYF. As DNA, the CDR3 is TGTGCCAGCAGTTTGGGTAGCGGGATGGGCGACGAGCAGTACTTC.

This clone was found a few times. The rearrangement links TRBV5-1 to TRBJ1-1; possible D gene TRBD1, 5 bases. Trimming left V 6 bases short and J 6 bases short, with 18 bases between. The CDR3 is made up of 14 amino acids. CDR1 SGHRS and CDR2 YFSETQ come from the germline V gene. CDR3 in DNA: TGCGCCAGCACCCGGACCGCAGGGCTGCCTGAAGCTTTCTTT. Its protein product is CASTRTAGLPEAFF.

This clone showed up just once. This chain links TRBV5-5 with TRBJ2-5; 8 bases line up with TRBD1. Germline V gene data show CDR1 as SGHKS and CDR2 as YYEKEE (reference sequence). Trimming at V came to 2 bases and at J to 4 bases, leaving 7 bases not matched to a gene. The CDR3 length is 15 residues. CDR3 in amino acids: CASSFQTGGRETQYF. In nucleotides, the CDR3 is TGTGCCAGCAGCTTCCAAACAGGGGGAAGAGAGACCCAGTACTTC. The full variable domain, completed using reference TRBV5-5 and TRBJ2-5, is DAGVTQSPTHLIKTRGQQVTLRCSPISGHKSVSWYQQVLGQGPQFIFQYYEKEERGRGNFPDRFSARQFPNYSSELNVNALLLGDSALYLCASSFQTGGRETQYFGPGTRLLVL.

This rearrangement joins TRBV2 to TRBJ1-2; D is unclear. The V end lost 3 bases, the J end lost 3 bases, and 2 bases lay between the germline ends. Germline CDR1 reads SNHLY; CDR2 reads FYNNEI. The CDR3 is 11 residues long. The CDR3 loop reads CASSDYYGYTF. CDR3 nucleotide sequence: TGTGCCAGCAGTGACTACTATGGCTACACCTTC.

V and J are TRBV19 and TRBJ1-2; D not certain. The CDR3 length is 12 residues. Germline V gives CDR1 LNHDA, CDR2 SQIVND (reference sequence). V was pared by 9 bases and J by 9 bases, with 17 bases between. The CDR3 reads CASTSLLSSYTF. The CDR3 DNA reads TGTGCCAGCACCTCGTTGCTTAGCAGCTACACCTTC.

V gene TRBV29-1 combines with J gene TRBJ1-2; D unclear. The CDR3 consists of 17 residues. The V and J ends lost 6 bases and 4 bases respectively, with 27 bases between them. Germline loops: CDR1 SQVTM, CDR2 ANQGSEA. This chain's CDR3 is CSVQHPSSEPNFYGYTF. The CDR3 region has the DNA TGCAGCGTGCAACACCCTTCCTCCGAACCAAATTTCTATGGCTACACCTTC.

There are a few counts of this clone. The J gene is TRBJ2-4, the V gene TRBV7-8; D remains unclear. V lost 1 base to trimming and J lost 0 bases, with 10 bases between them. The CDR3 is made up of 16 amino acids. CDR1 and CDR2 (germline): SGHVS, FQNEAQ. The CDR3 loop is CASSLVPVLAKNIQYF. CDR3 in DNA: TGTGCCAGCAGCTTAGTCCCCGTCCTAGCCAAAAACATTCAGTACTTC.

Details on this clone: The junction shows a germline mismatch at one end, possibly a read error. The sample carries other DNA sequences with the same CDR3. V is TRBV7-9 and J is TRBJ2-2; perhaps TRBD2 as D (6 bases). This CDR3 has 13 amino acids. Germline V gene data show CDR1 as SEHNR and CDR2 as FQNEAQ (reference sequence). DNA for the CDR3: TGTGCCAGCAGCTACGGGGGTACCGGGGAGCTATTTTTT. It translates to CASSYGGTGELFF.

The chain employs TRBV5-1 and TRBJ2-3, with D perhaps TRBD2 (5 bases). The CDR3 is 17 amino acids. Germline CDR1 reads SGHRS; CDR2 reads YFSETQ. V was trimmed by 0 bases and J by 5 bases, leaving 19 bases between them. DNA for the CDR3: TGCGCCAGCAGCTTGGCCGCACTAGGGTTCGGCGGAGATACGCAGTATTTT. Amino acid sequence: CASSLAALGFGGDTQYF. The entire variable domain, with the rest obtained from reference TRBV5-1 and TRBJ2-3, is as follows: KAGVTQTPRYLIKTRGQQVTLSCSPISGHRSVSWYQQTPGQGLQFLFEYFSETQRNKGNFPGRFSGRQFSNSRSEMNVSTLELGDSALYLCASSLAALGFGGDTQYFGPGTRLTVL.

This clone was recorded a few times. The gene calls are TRBV10-3 and TRBJ2-1, with 9 bases fitting TRBD2. This CDR3 is 17 amino acids long. Germline loops: CDR1 ENHRY, CDR2 SYGVKD. The J segment lost 6 bases and the V segment lost 8 bases, leaving 17 bases of the junction unmatched. The CDR3: CAIGASGDQGRSNEQFF. CDR3 DNA: TGTGCCATCGGGGCTAGCGGGGACCAGGGGCGCAGCAATGAGCAGTTCTTC.

V and J are TRBV5-1 and TRBJ1-3, with 9 positions matching TRBD1. J gave up 0 bases and V 4 bases, and 8 bases lay outside the gene matches. Germline values: CDR1 SGHRS, CDR2 YFSETQ. The CDR3 covers 17 residues. The CDR3 spells CASSPPGQGNSGNTIYF. CDR3 nucleotide sequence: TGCGCCAGCAGCCCTCCGGGACAGGGAAACTCTGGAAACACCATATATTTT.

The rearrangement links TRBV6-6 to TRBJ2-7; 7 nucleotides align to TRBD2. Germline CDR1 and CDR2: MNHNY and SVGAGI (reference sequence). This CDR3 has 12 amino acids. Losses at the gene ends were 10 bases for V and 5 bases for J; bases not matched to a gene: 8. This CDR3 is CANSREGDEQYF. CDR3 DNA sequence: TGTGCCAACTCTAGGGAGGGCGACGAGCAGTACTTC.

The rearrangement joins TRBV5-1 to TRBJ1-1, with no clear D. Trimming took off 0 bases at V and 5 bases at J, with 11 bases between the two ends. Germline V gene sequence: CDR1 SGHRS, CDR2 YFSETQ. This CDR3 region has 14 residues. The CDR3 region is CASSLEPGRTEAFF. CDR3 nucleotides: TGCGCCAGCAGCTTGGAGCCGGGTCGAACTGAAGCTTTCTTT. Supplemented by reference TRBV5-1 and TRBJ1-1, the full variable domain reads KAGVTQTPRYLIKTRGQQVTLSCSPISGHRSVSWYQQTPGQGLQFLFEYFSETQRNKGNFPGRFSGRQFSNSRSEMNVSTLELGDSALYLCASSLEPGRTEAFFGQGTRLTVV.

V usage is TRBV4-2 and J usage is TRBJ1-6; D gene ambiguous. The CDR3 totals 13 residues. Germline V gene lookup returns CDR1 LGHNA and CDR2 YNFKEQ. V lost 1 base and J lost 11, with 9 bases in between. CDR3 residues: CASSQAEGAPLHF. The CDR3 region has the DNA TGTGCCAGCAGCCAAGCTGAGGGCGCACCCCTCCACTTT.

The chain uses TRBV19 and TRBJ1-1; 8 bases map to TRBD1. V shed 4 bases and J 1 base; nucleotides not matched to a gene: 17. The CDR3 consists of 19 residues. Per germline, CDR1 LNHDA and CDR2 SQIVND (reference sequence). CDR3 region: CASSNRRDRLIRANTEAFF. In DNA, the CDR3 is TGTGCCAGTAGTAATCGGAGGGACAGGCTCATACGGGCGAACACTGAAGCTTTCTTT.

The rearrangement joins TRBV6-5 to TRBJ1-2, with TRBD1 matching over 8 bases. There are 13 residues in the CDR3. Germline V CDR1 and CDR2: MNHEY, SVGAGI. J was trimmed by 8 bases and V by 6 bases; bases with no gene match: 8. In DNA, the CDR3 is TGTGCCAGCAGCCCCATCCGGGACAGGGGCTACACCTTC. Protein sequence: CASSPIRDRGYTF.

The gene calls are TRBV9 and TRBJ2-5; 8 bases are a match to TRBD2. The germline CDR1 and CDR2 sequences are SGDLS and YYNGEE. The V and J ends lost 5 bases and 5 bases, in that order; junction bases with no gene match: 14. This CDR3 is 16 amino acids long. This chain's CDR3 is CASSYRGSGGWETQYF. The CDR3 region has the DNA TGTGCCAGCAGTTACCGAGGGAGCGGGGGATGGGAGACCCAGTACTTC.

The sample holds a few counts of this clone. This chain uses TRBV2 with TRBJ1-5, with no clear D. The V and J ends lost 8 bases and 7 bases respectively, with 15 bases between them. The CDR3 runs 13 residues. Germline V gene lookup returns CDR1 SNHLY and CDR2 FYNNEI. In DNA, the CDR3 is TGTGCCAGCTCGGGTCCCCTACTGCAGCCCCAGCATTTT. This translates into CASSGPLLQPQHF. The full variable domain, rest sourced from reference TRBV2 and TRBJ1-5, is EPEVTQTPSHQVTQMGQEVILRCVPISNHLYFYWYRQILGQKVEFLVSFYNNEISEKSEIFDDQFSVERPDGSNFTLKIRSTKLEDSAMYFCASSGPLLQPQHFGDGTRLSIL.